This T cell receptor beta chain was captured in a study of cytomegalovirus exposure and HLA in healthy donors. Across the study: Roughly four fifths of 398 genotyped donors fell in the Caucasian-associated ancestry cluster.

Use of 60 Vbeta and 13 Jbeta primers characterized the PCR. As handled by the study authors: About 11 million of the roughly 80 million unique TCR beta chains counted in a later analysis were shared. The protocol was immunoSEQ multiplex PCR, while the TCRdb copy is restricted to in-frame clones and leaves out a portion. V and J calls and clone size follow that table, whereas D and trimming were derived from the DNA. In the table there are tens of thousands of clones, 70% to 85% of which are singletons. The CDR3 length is 13 residues. Trimming shortened V by 3 bases and J by 0 bases, and 6 bases separated the two germline ends. Germline-derived CDR1 and CDR2 are SGHRS and YFSETQ.

The source material was PBMCs. This chain joins TRBV5-1 and TRBJ1-1, with D uncertain. This receptor was identified in a woman between 25 and 40 years old in good health and CMV-seronegative. CDR3 sequence (DNA): TGCGCCAGCAGCTCCGAGATGAACACTGAAGCTTTCTTT. This encodes CASSSEMNTEAFF. Full variable domain (outside the CDR3, taken from reference TRBV5-1 and TRBJ1-1): KAGVTQTPRYLIKTRGQQVTLSCSPISGHRSVSWYQQTPGQGLQFLFEYFSETQRNKGNFPGRFSGRQFSNSRSEMNVSTLELGDSALYLCASSSEMNTEAFFGQGTRLTVV.